The source of this T cell receptor beta chain is a study of blood T cell repertoires in COVID-19 (dated by TCRdb to between 2020 and 2021). Broadly, across the study: Samples covering the acute and convalescent phases of COVID-19 were provided by collaborators in the United States, Italy and Spain. The material from the prospective study consisted of cDNA or gDNA derived from T cells, B-cell-depleted T cells, or PBMCs. Deeply sampled blood TCRbeta repertoires from subjects exposed to, actively infected with, or recovered from COVID-19 were included in the dataset. The repertoires were made available in a free public database intended to serve as a resource for research on the immune response to SARS-CoV-2. The samples were drawn from two sources: the first 160 participants of the ongoing ImmuneRACE study, and over 950 subjects contributed by 6 global collaborators. The sample metadata nearly always contained a de-identified subject ID, COVID-19 status, age in years and sex. Where available, HLA class I and class II types were obtained from metadata supplied by the sample provider rather than from assay-based typing.

Beyond this particular receptor, the publication reports: How much clinical and demographic metadata was included differed by source and by participant, and the metadata was provided uncurated.

Each collaborating institution followed its own protocols to collect whole blood in K2EDTA tubes. For TCRbeta analysis, collaborator samples were shipped as frozen whole blood, as isolated PBMCs, or as DNA extracted from either sample type. Spanning cysteine to phenylalanine, the CDR3 consists of 14 amino acids. Only CDR3 DNA remains: 42 bases, in frame from the first base. The germline V gene provides CDR1 WSHSY and CDR2 SAAADI. Trimming takes 8 bases off V and 7 bases off J; junction bases not matched to a gene: 10. Concerning this clone itself: Its binding antigen is unknown. No base quality values were provided; no much bigger clone lies one nucleotide off.

TCRbeta CDR3 regions were amplified from genomic DNA by means of the immunoSEQ Assay, a bias-controlled multiplex PCR. In the authors' own workflow: Within the assay, amplification of reference gene primers was used to estimate how many nucleated cells each sample contained. Sequence reads were collapsed and filtered to measure the absolute abundance of every unique TCRbeta CDR3 rearrangement. For each sample, productive Simpson clonality was calculated as the square root of Simpson's diversity index across productive rearrangements. In its TCRdb copy, this immuneACCESS table keeps in-frame sequences only and misses some clones. Where compared with another copy, unresolved V genes explain less than half of these, and the others have no known cause. The DNA was the basis for D and trimming; V, J and clone size are from that table. For this sample the table gives about 260,000 clones, of which 86% were detected only once. The leading ten clones occupy roughly 8.5% of the sample.

The source material was peripheral blood. This chain joins TRBV10-2 to TRBJ2-1; 8 bases in the junction line up with TRBD1. This receptor was identified in a man in his forties with active or convalescent COVID-19. Here is the DNA: TGCGCCAGCGATCAGGGGGCGCTTAGTAATGAGCAGTTCTTC. This encodes CASDQGALSNEQFF.